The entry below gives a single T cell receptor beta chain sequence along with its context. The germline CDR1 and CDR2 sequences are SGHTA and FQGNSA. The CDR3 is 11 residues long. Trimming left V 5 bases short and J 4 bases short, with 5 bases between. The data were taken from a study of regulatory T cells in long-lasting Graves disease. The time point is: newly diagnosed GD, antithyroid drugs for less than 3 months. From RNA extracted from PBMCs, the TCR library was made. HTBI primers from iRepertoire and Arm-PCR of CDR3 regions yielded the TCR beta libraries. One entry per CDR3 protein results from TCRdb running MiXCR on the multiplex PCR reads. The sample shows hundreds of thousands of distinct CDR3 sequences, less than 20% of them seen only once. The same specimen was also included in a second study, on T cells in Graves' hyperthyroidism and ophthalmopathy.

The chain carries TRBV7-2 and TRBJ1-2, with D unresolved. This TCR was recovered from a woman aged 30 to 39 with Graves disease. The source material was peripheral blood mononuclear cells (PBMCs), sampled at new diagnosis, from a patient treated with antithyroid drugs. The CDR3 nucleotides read TGTGCCAGCAGCACATTCTATGGCTACACCTTC. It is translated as CASSTFYGYTF.